The 15 T cell receptor beta chains reported below all come from one sample, sequenced in a study of T cell repertoires in cytomegalovirus infection. TCRdb re-called the reads with MiXCR, one entry per CDR3 protein. The table includes a few hundred thousand distinct CDR3 sequences, over 15% detected once. Sequencing used CD8+ T cells from PBMCs. These receptor sequences come from a human donor in good health (CMV status not recorded). Some clones in this sample may be carry-over from other donors' samples.

V is TRBV6-2 or TRBV6-3 and J is TRBJ2-3, with D maybe TRBD1 (6 bases). The CDR3 totals 17 residues. V lost 6 bases to trimming and J lost 7 bases, with 26 bases between them. The V gene's germline CDR1 is MNHEY and CDR2 SVGEGT. The CDR3 DNA sequence: TGTGCCAGCAGCCTGGACCCGACAGGACCCGTAACAAATACGCAGTATTTT. It is translated as CASSLDPTGPVTNTQYF.

This clonotype was seen many times. The chain links TRBV11-2 to TRBJ2-7; D not resolved. CDR1 SGHAT and CDR2 FQNNGV come from the germline V gene. This CDR3 has 15 residues. The ends were cut back, 0 bases at V and 0 bases at J, with 9 bases in the middle. The CDR3 spells CASSLERYPSYEQYF. In DNA, the CDR3 is TGTGCCAGCAGCTTAGAGAGGTACCCCTCCTACGAGCAGTACTTC.

The chain carries TRBV5-1 and TRBJ1-4; no reliable D call. V lost 2 bases, J lost 5 bases, and 7 bases lay in between. Germline CDR1 reads SGHRS; CDR2 reads YFSETQ. The CDR3 spans 13 residues. CDR3: CASSLSSNEKLFF. The CDR3 DNA is TGCGCCAGCAGCTTAAGCAGCAATGAAAAACTGTTTTTT.

This clonotype was recorded many times. The rearrangement links TRBV5-6 to TRBJ2-7; D is uncertain. Germline V lookup: CDR1 SGHDT, CDR2 YYEEEE. The V end was cut by 1 base, the J end by 4 bases, with 3 bases between. CDR3 length equals 11 residues. The CDR3 bases are TGTGCCAGCAGCTTGAGGTACGAGCAGTACTTC. Translated: CASSLRYEQYF.

The chain carries TRBV12-3 or TRBV12-4 and TRBJ2-2, with 8 bases that match TRBD2. After removal of 4 bases from V and 4 bases from J, the junction contained 8 bases not matched to a gene. The CDR3 is 16 amino acids. This chain's CDR3 is CASSWGLVGRTGELFF. The CDR3 region has the DNA TGTGCCAGCAGTTGGGGACTAGTGGGGCGCACCGGGGAGCTGTTTTTT.

This clonotype was seen many times. The chain combines TRBV4-1 with TRBJ1-4; D is uncertain. Germline lookup yields CDR1 MGHRA and CDR2 YSYEKL. Trimming shortened V by 3 bases and J by 0 bases, and 14 bases separated the two germline ends. This CDR3 has 17 amino acids. In DNA, the CDR3 is TGCGCCAGCAGCCACCCAGGACGGGGAGCAACTAATGAAAAACTGTTTTTT. It encodes CASSHPGRGATNEKLFF.

The chain uses TRBV28 and TRBJ2-1, with a tentative D call TRBD2 (5 bases). The CDR3 consists of 15 residues. Germline V gene data show CDR1 as MDHEN and CDR2 as SYDVKM. V was shortened by 5 bases and J by 0 bases, with 11 bases between the two germline ends. The DNA for the CDR3 is TGTGCCAGCAGTCCCCGGGAATACTCCTACAATGAGCAGTTCTTC. Protein sequence: CASSPREYSYNEQFF. Based on the CDR3 plus reference TRBV28 and TRBJ2-1, the full variable domain is DVKVTQSSRYLVKRTGEKVFLECVQDMDHENMFWYRQDPGLGLRLIYFSYDVKMKEKGDIPEGYSVSREKKERFSLILESASTNQTSMYLCASSPREYSYNEQFFGPGTRLTVL.

This clonotype has a handful of counts. This chain links TRBV10-3 with TRBJ2-1, with no clear D. Germline V gives CDR1 ENHRY, CDR2 SYGVKD. V was pared by 3 bases and J by 8 bases, with 5 bases between. CDR3 length: 11 residues. In DNA form, the CDR3 reads TGTGCCATCAGTGAATTCGATGAGCAGTTCTTC. Its translation: CAISEFDEQFF.

This clonotype has ten or more counts. CDR3 protein: CASSLLRPASDTQYF. For the CDR3, the DNA is TGTGCCAGCAGCTTACTCCGGCCAGCCTCAGATACGCAGTATTTT. The chain has TRBV7-2 and TRBJ2-3; D not resolved. The germline V and J ends were trimmed by 2 bases and 4 bases, with 13 bases remaining between them. Germline loops: CDR1 SGHTA, CDR2 FQGNSA. The CDR3 is 15 residues long. The entire variable domain, with the rest obtained from reference TRBV7-2 and TRBJ2-3, is as follows: GAGVSQSPSNKVTEKGKDVELRCDPISGHTALYWYRQSLGQGLEFLIYFQGNSAPDKSGLPSDRFSAERTGGSVSTLTIQRTQQEDSAVYLCASSLLRPASDTQYFGPGTRLTVL.

The V call is TRBV2, the J call TRBJ2-1, with 16 bases matching TRBD2. Germline CDR1 SNHLY, CDR2 FYNNEI. This CDR3 spans 20 amino acids. The V and J ends lost 0 bases and 4 bases, in that order; junction bases with no gene match: 9. CDR3 loop: CASSEAGGLAGGRGYNEQFF. The CDR3 DNA sequence: TGTGCCAGCAGTGAAGCGGGGGGACTAGCGGGGGGGCGAGGGTACAATGAGCAGTTCTTC.

This clonotype was counted many times. Written as DNA, the CDR3 is TGTGCCAGCAGTGAGATTTTAGCTGAGCAGTTCTTC. It yields the protein CASSEILAEQFF. The J gene is TRBJ2-1, the V gene TRBV2; D is unclear. This CDR3 contains 12 residues. CDR1 is SNHLY and CDR2 is FYNNEI in the germline V gene. The germline V and J ends were trimmed by 3 bases and 9 bases, with 9 bases remaining between them. Looking up the rest from reference TRBV2 and TRBJ2-1 gives the full variable domain: EPEVTQTPSHQVTQMGQEVILRCVPISNHLYFYWYRQILGQKVEFLVSFYNNEISEKSEIFDDQFSVERPDGSNFTLKIRSTKLEDSAMYFCASSEILAEQFFGPGTRLTVL.

The chain uses TRBV18 and TRBJ2-3; no clear D gene. Trimming removed 5 bases at V and 2 bases at J, with 11 bases between. CDR1 is KGHSH and CDR2 is LQKENI in the germline V gene. This CDR3 contains 14 residues. CDR3 coding DNA: TGTGCCAGCTCAAACCCGGGTATCACAGATACGCAGTATTTT. It encodes CASSNPGITDTQYF.

CDR3 protein: CASSLVQNHQETQYF. The DNA of the CDR3 is TGTGCCAGCAGCTTAGTCCAGAACCACCAAGAGACCCAGTACTTC. This chain joins TRBV7-6 and TRBJ2-5; no reliable D call. Trimming cost V 1 base and J 0 bases, with 9 bases left between them. CDR3 length: 15 residues. Germline assignment: CDR1 SGHVS and CDR2 FNYEAQ.

This chain links TRBV2 with TRBJ2-5, with D unclear. CDR3 length equals 13 residues. Germline V CDR1 and CDR2: SNHLY, FYNNEI. The V end was cut by 4 bases, the J end by 2 bases, with 8 bases between. Here the CDR3 reads CASSGHPQETQYF. As DNA, the CDR3 is TGTGCCAGCAGTGGTCACCCACAAGAGACCCAGTACTTC.

This clonotype was seen at least ten times. The chain has TRBV29-1 and TRBJ1-2; weak D call: TRBD1 (5 bases). V gave up 0 bases and J gave up 5 bases, with 13 bases separating them. CDR1 is SQVTM, CDR2 ANQGSEA, per germline. This CDR3 is 14 amino acids long. CDR3 nucleotides: TGCAGCGTTGAAGATGAACGGGGGGAGTATGGCTACACCTTC. Encoded protein: CSVEDERGEYGYTF.